This entry concerns a single TCR beta chain. This clone showed up just a few times. Its antigen is unknown. The input lacks base qualities; no much larger clone sits a single base away. This specimen belongs to a study of blood T cell repertoires in COVID-19 (TCRdb year 2020). Background on the whole study: Collaborator samples came from the United States, Italy and Spain and covered acute and convalescent phases of COVID-19. The material from the prospective study consisted of cDNA or gDNA derived from T cells, B-cell-depleted T cells, or PBMCs. Deeply sampled blood TCRbeta repertoires from subjects exposed to, actively infected with, or recovered from COVID-19 were included in the dataset. A freely available public database, intended as a resource for researchers studying the immune response to SARS-CoV-2, is where the repertoires were released. Samples came from the ongoing ImmuneRACE study (first 160 participants) plus 1,254 subjects from 6 global collaborators. The sample metadata nearly always contained a de-identified subject ID, COVID-19 status, age in years and sex. Where available, HLA class I and class II types were taken from metadata supplied by the sample provider and were not determined by assay-based typing.

TCRbeta CDR3 regions were amplified from genomic DNA using the immunoSEQ Assay, a bias-controlled multiplex PCR. As for how the authors treated the data: The number of nucleated cells in each sample was estimated by amplification of reference gene primers within the assay. Sequence reads were collapsed and filtered to measure the absolute abundance of every unique TCRbeta CDR3 rearrangement. For each sample, productive Simpson clonality was calculated by taking the square root of Simpson's diversity index across productive rearrangements. Sourced from immuneACCESS, this table was stored by TCRdb with only in-frame sequences that have V and J called. A share of the clones is absent; for the studies checked, an unresolved V gene accounts for under half, and the remainder has no known explanation. V, J and clone size reflect that table, while D and trimming were determined from the DNA. For this sample the table gives a few hundred thousand clones, of which about 83% were detected only once. The ten largest clones take up 1.6% of the sample.

Summary of the overall study and its limitations: How much clinical and demographic metadata was included differed by source and by participant, and the metadata was provided uncurated.

The CDR3 covers 15 residues, taking in both the cysteine and the phenylalanine. Kept here is only the CDR3 DNA, which spans 45 bases and is read in frame from base 1. V is cut back by 5 bases and J by 7 bases, with 9 bases in the junction unmatched. Taken from the germline V gene, the CDR1 and CDR2 loops are SGHRS and YFSETQ. Collaborating institutions collected whole blood in K2EDTA tubes following their own protocols. Collaborator samples were shipped for TCRbeta analysis as frozen whole blood, isolated PBMCs, or DNA extracted from either sample type. Source material: peripheral blood. This clonotype was sampled from a woman aged 45-59 years with acute or convalescent COVID-19. The chain is assembled from TRBV5-1 and TRBJ1-6; the central 7 bases match TRBD1. The nucleotide sequence reads TGCGCCAGCAGGTGGACAGGCACGTTGAATTCACCCCTCCACTTT. Its product reads: CASRWTGTLNSPLHF.